This TCR beta chain was captured by sequencing in a study of T cell repertoires in cytomegalovirus infection (dated by TCRdb to the late 2010s). A note on the overall study: The peptide stimulations were aimed at well-studied HLA-B-restricted epitopes as well as recently identified HLA-C-restricted CMV epitopes, whose presentation resists viral immunomodulation. Donor HLA type was relevant to the analysis, because carriage of CMV infection together with the matching HLA type was indicated by public TCR beta signatures. The paper as a whole reports these results and caveats: The ex vivo response was dominated by HLA-C-restricted CMV-specific TCR beta clonotypes, and the single most frequent clonotype in two of eight donors was supplied by these HLA-C-restricted clonotypes. Cumulative frequency of public TCR beta family members discriminated carriers of CMV infection plus the relevant HLA type in this cohort and an independent approximately 340-donor cohort.

Here V drops 0 bases and J drops 2 bases, and the junction holds 8 bases not matched to any gene. From a lookup of the germline V gene, CDR1 and CDR2 are SGHDN and FVKESK. There are 17 amino acids in the CDR3, from cysteine to valine inclusive. Only the CDR3 DNA is retained, 51 bases long and in frame from the first base. The treatment or condition label, as the study defines it: in vitro stimulation with specific CMV peptide epitopes to enrich CMV-specific T cells. Sequenced on an Illumina HiSeq 1500. TCRdb reprocessing: public reads trimmed at Q25 with fastp, clones called with MiXCR, in-frame beta chains kept. When rows share a CDR3 protein, they turn into one entry using the most common DNA and genes. The sample includes 310,000 or so distinct CDR3 sequences, with just under 25% observed a single time. The ten largest clones capture roughly 14% of the sample. This clonotype has ten or more counts. The target of this receptor is not known. Base qualities are not at hand, and no much larger clone is one base apart.

The sample consisted of cultured PBMCs, taken from culture after CMV antigen stimulation. The TCR originated in a human donor in good health (CMV status not recorded). Some clones in this sample may be carry-over from other donors' samples. The chain employs TRBV14 and TRBJ2-7; TRBD2 matches 9 bases in the middle. CDR3 sequence: CASSQDPGLADAYEQYV. The DNA sequence is TGTGCCAGCAGCCAAGATCCGGGACTAGCTGACGCCTACGAGCAGTACGTC.